Below are 11 T cell receptor beta chains sequenced from a single sample in a study of T cell repertoires in cytomegalovirus infection. TCRdb fed the reads into MiXCR, producing one record per CDR3 protein. The top ten hold about 14% of the sample, which has about 920,000 distinct CDR3 sequences, 31% seen once. Their target antigens are unknown. Specimen: cultured CD8+ T cells from PBMCs, collected from culture after CMV antigen stimulation. These receptors were collected from a human donor in good health (CMV status not recorded). Some clones in this sample may be carry-over from other donors' samples.

The chain couples TRBV20-1 to TRBJ1-2; D may be TRBD1 (6 bases). The V end lost 1 base, the J end lost 2 bases, and 11 bases lay between the germline ends. This CDR3 has 14 residues. Germline assignment: CDR1 DFQATT and CDR2 SNEGSKA (reference sequence). The CDR3 protein is CSARVQGVNYGYTF. The DNA for the CDR3 is TGCAGTGCTAGAGTACAGGGCGTGAACTATGGCTACACCTTC.

This clonotype was recorded a few times. This chain uses TRBV2 with TRBJ1-1; the D is unclear. This CDR3 has 13 amino acids. Germline V gene lookup returns CDR1 SNHLY and CDR2 FYNNEI. Trimming took off 3 bases at V and 11 bases at J, with 16 bases between the two ends. CDR3 loop: CASSDIPRLGAFF. In DNA, the CDR3 is TGTGCCAGCAGTGACATCCCCCGGCTGGGGGCTTTCTTT.

This clonotype occurred a few times. The chain has TRBV4-2 and TRBJ2-3, with TRBD1 identical over 9 bases. Unmatched junction bases numbered 4, after V lost 5 bases and J lost 1 base. CDR3 length: 15 amino acids. The germline gives CDR1 LGHNA, CDR2 YNFKEQ. CDR3 protein: CASSVRTGGTDTQYF. CDR3 nucleotides: TGTGCCAGCAGCGTCCGGACAGGGGGCACAGATACGCAGTATTTT.

The chain uses TRBV12-3 or TRBV12-4 and TRBJ2-3; no reliable D call. The CDR3 is 12 amino acids. V was clipped by 1 base and J by 7 bases, with 6 bases between them. This CDR3 is CASSLDANTQYF. In DNA, the CDR3 is TGTGCCAGCAGTTTAGACGCAAATACGCAGTATTTT.

The CDR3 loop is CASSFGVSYEQYV. CDR3 nucleotide sequence: TGTGCCAGCAGCTTCGGGGTCTCCTACGAGCAGTACGTC. This chain links TRBV5-5 with TRBJ2-7; possible D gene TRBD2, 5 bases. V lost 2 bases, J lost 0 bases, and 6 bases lay in between. Germline values: CDR1 SGHKS, CDR2 YYEKEE (reference sequence). The CDR3 extends over 13 amino acids.

The chain uses TRBV4-1 and TRBJ1-5, with TRBD1 as a possible D gene (5 bases). Per the germline V gene, CDR1 is MGHRA and CDR2 is YSYEKL. Trimming left V 4 bases short and J 3 bases short, with 16 bases between. The CDR3 sequence is 16 residues long. CDR3 DNA sequence: TGCGCCAGCAGCCTAACGGGGCCCCCCCCCAATCAGCCCCAGCATTTT. Its protein product is CASSLTGPPPNQPQHF.

A few counts support this clonotype. The CDR3 sequence: CASSSPLAAPSTDTQYF. The CDR3 nucleotides read TGTGCCAGCAGTTCCCCCCTAGCGGCACCTAGCACAGATACGCAGTATTTT. The chain is built from TRBV28 and TRBJ2-3; 7 nucleotides match TRBD2. After removal of 4 bases from V and 0 bases from J, the junction contained 10 bases not matched to a gene. The germline V gene has CDR1 MDHEN and CDR2 SYDVKM. There are 17 residues in the CDR3.

The chain employs TRBV3-1 and TRBJ2-3; 7 bases match TRBD1. V gave up 0 bases and J gave up 4 bases; unmatched junction bases: 4. Per germline, CDR1 LGHDT and CDR2 YNNKEL (reference sequence). The CDR3 sequence is 15 residues long. CDR3 nucleotide sequence: TGTGCCAGCAGCCAAGACAGGGGGAGATCAGATACGCAGTATTTT. Translated, it gives CASSQDRGRSDTQYF.

This clonotype was observed a handful of times. The chain joins TRBV11-2 to TRBJ2-5, with D unresolved. The CDR3 runs 13 residues. V was trimmed by 3 bases and J by 5 bases, leaving 10 bases between them. The germline CDR1 and CDR2 sequences are SGHAT and FQNNGV. CDR3 in DNA: TGTGCCAGCAGCTTGCCCATTGAGGAGACCCAGTACTTC. Protein product: CASSLPIEETQYF.

The J gene is TRBJ1-2, the V gene TRBV4-1, with D perhaps matching TRBD1 (6 bases). CDR1 MGHRA and CDR2 YSYEKL come from the germline V gene. CDR3 size: 14 residues. V was shortened by 0 bases and J by 7 bases, with 12 bases between the two germline ends. DNA for the CDR3: TGCGCCAGCAGCCAAGATCGGGGGGCTTTTGGCTACACCTTC. It yields the protein CASSQDRGAFGYTF.

V gene TRBV27 combines with J gene TRBJ2-2; TRBD1 matches 7 bases. The ends lost 7 bases at V and 3 bases at J; junction bases unmatched: 8. The CDR3 runs 15 residues. The germline gives CDR1 MNHEY, CDR2 SMNVEV (reference sequence). The CDR3 nucleotides read TGTGCCAGCACCCCGGGGACAGCGTACACCGGGGAGCTGTTTTTT. The encoded protein is CASTPGTAYTGELFF.